This T cell receptor (beta chain) was observed in a study of control samples from healthy donors and cancer patients. The CDR3 contains 14 residues. The trim removed 0 bases at V and 5 bases at J, leaving 3 bases unmatched. CDR1 and CDR2 from the germline V gene are WSHSY and SAAADI. Measured with immunoSEQ multiplex PCR; TCRdb has only the in-frame clones, and not every one. The profile shows around 250,000 clones, roughly four fifths of them singletons. Input material: PBMCs. This rearrangement joins TRBV10-2 to TRBJ2-5; 7 nucleotides match TRBD1. The receptor comes from a woman aged 60-70 years with lung cancer. The CDR3 reads CASSESTGAETQYF. DNA of the CDR3: TGCGCCAGCAGTGAGTCAACAGGGGCGGAGACCCAGTACTTC.